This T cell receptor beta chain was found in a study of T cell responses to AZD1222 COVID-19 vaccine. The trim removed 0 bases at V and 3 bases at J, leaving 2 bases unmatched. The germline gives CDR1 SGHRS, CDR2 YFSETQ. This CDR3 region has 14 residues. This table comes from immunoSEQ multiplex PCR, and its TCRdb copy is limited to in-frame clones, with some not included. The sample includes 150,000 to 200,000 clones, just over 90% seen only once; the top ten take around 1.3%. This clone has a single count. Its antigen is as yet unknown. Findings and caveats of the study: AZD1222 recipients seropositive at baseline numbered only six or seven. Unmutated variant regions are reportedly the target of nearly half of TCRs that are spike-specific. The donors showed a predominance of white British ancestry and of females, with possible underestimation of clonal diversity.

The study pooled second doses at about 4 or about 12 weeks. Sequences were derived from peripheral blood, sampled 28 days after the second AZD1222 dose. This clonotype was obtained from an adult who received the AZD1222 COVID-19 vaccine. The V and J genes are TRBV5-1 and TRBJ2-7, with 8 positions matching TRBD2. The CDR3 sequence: CASSLERGLYEQYF. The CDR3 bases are TGCGCCAGCAGCTTGGAGCGGGGGCTCTACGAGCAGTACTTC.